This T cell receptor beta chain was found in a study of T cell responses to AZD1222 COVID-19 vaccine. This CDR3 comprises 15 residues. Germline-derived CDR1 and CDR2 are SGHNT and YENEEA. V was clipped by 7 bases and J by 9 bases, with 22 bases between them. The repertoire was sequenced with immunoSEQ multiplex PCR; TCRdb's copy has only in-frame clones and lacks some. This sample yields approximately 110,000 clones, of which about 90% are seen a single time; 9.8% belongs to the top ten. This TCR came from an adult in good health. Material: peripheral blood, obtained on day 0 of AZD1222 vaccination. The rearrangement joins TRBV11-3 to TRBJ2-1, with D maybe TRBD2 (6 bases). For the CDR3, the DNA is TGTGCCAGCATGCAGCGGGCGGCAGGATATAGTGAGCAGTTCTTC. Protein product: CASMQRAAGYSEQFF.